These T cell receptor beta chains were read from a single sample in a study of T cell responses to AZD1222 COVID-19 vaccine. Sequencing used immunoSEQ multiplex PCR; TCRdb keeps in-frame clones, though not all of them. The table records about 130,000 clones, 88% of them present only once. The specimen comprised peripheral blood, sampled on day 0 of MenACWY control vaccination. The source of these receptors is an adult in good health. CDR3s include the opening cysteine and the closing phenylalanine or tryptophan. D genes are given only for firm matches. Not all rows give a size; the values are once, few, many and, for expanded clones, a class.

clone_size j_call v_call d_call cdr3_nt cdr3_aa
. TRBJ2-5 TRBV21-1 . TGTGCCAGCAGCACCGGACAGGGTGTACGGGAGACCCAGTACTTC CASSTGQGVRETQYF
. TRBJ1-2 TRBV5-1 TRBD1 TGCGCCAGCAGCTTGTTTGGACAGGGCCTTCTTGGCTACACCTTC CASSLFGQGLLGYTF
. TRBJ1-6 TRBV15 . TGTGCCACCAGCAGAGATAACGGGGCAGGGACTTCACCCCTCCACTTT CATSRDNGAGTSPLHF
once TRBJ2-7 TRBV7-9 . TGTGCCAGCAGCTATCGGACGGGGAAGTACTTC CASSYRTGKYF
few TRBJ2-7 TRBV28 . TGTGCCAGCAGTCCCCGGGGGGCTTTCTACGAGCAGTACTTC CASSPRGAFYEQYF
. TRBJ2-6 TRBV7-7 . TGTGCTAGCAGCTCCGGGGGTACTGGGGCCAACGTCCTGACTTTC CASSSGGTGANVLTF
. TRBJ1-5 TRBV19 TRBD1 TGTGCCAGTAGTGCCGGGACAGGGAGCAATCAGCCCCAGCATTTT CASSAGTGSNQPQHF
once TRBJ1-5 TRBV30 . TGTGCCTGGAGGTTACCGGGATCCCCCGGTCAGCCCCAGCATTTT CAWRLPGSPGQPQHF
. TRBJ1-4 TRBV28 . TGTGCCAGCAGTTACGCCCAGGCGGCAGGCGAGGAAAAACTGTTTTTT CASSYAQAAGEEKLFF
. TRBJ2-7 TRBV6-5 . TGTGCCAGCAGTTACTCGGCCGGGACGACCGACTACGAGCAGTACTTC CASSYSAGTTDYEQYF
. TRBJ2-7 TRBV10-2 TRBD2 TGCGCCAGCAGTGTCGAGACTAGCGGGAGGGCCTACGAGCAGTACTTC CASSVETSGRAYEQYF
. TRBJ2-2 TRBV29-1 . TGCAGCGTTGTTTTTTTCACCGGGGAGCTGTTTTTT CSVVFFTGELFF
. TRBJ1-4 TRBV11-2 . TGTGCCAGCAGCCCCGGGTCGGGGAAACTGTTTTTT CASSPGSGKLFF
. TRBJ2-1 TRBV6-6 TRBD2 TGTGCCAGCAGCCCAGAGAGACTAGCGGGAGGTGAGCAGTTCTTC CASSPERLAGGEQFF
. TRBJ1-3 TRBV5-4 TRBD1 TGTGCCAGCAGCCAAAACCGCGGACAGGGTGGAGGGAACACCATATATTTT CASSQNRGQGGGNTIYF
. TRBJ1-1 TRBV7-2 . TGTGCCAGCAGCTTAGATTGGCAGAACACTGAAGCTTTCTTT CASSLDWQNTEAFF
. TRBJ2-3 TRBV25-1 . TGTGCCAGCAGTGAATGGAAGGATAGCACAGATACGCAGTATTTT CASSEWKDSTDTQYF
. TRBJ2-7 TRBV29-1 . TGCAGCGCCGGGGACGGACCCTACGAGCAGTACTTC CSAGDGPYEQYF
. TRBJ2-7 TRBV18 . TGTCCCAGCCCTTCCGAGGGAGGCAAGTACGAGCAGTACTTC CPSPSEGGKYEQYF
. TRBJ2-7 TRBV18 . TGTGCCAGCTCACCATCAGAGGGGAACGTCCACGAGCAGTACTTC CASSPSEGNVHEQYF
. TRBJ2-3 TRBV10-2 TRBD2 TGCGCCAGCAGTGAGAGGACTAGCGGGAGCACAGATACGCAGTATTTT CASSERTSGSTDTQYF
. TRBJ2-3 TRBV5-1 TRBD2 TGCGCCAGCAGCTGGACCCTAGCGGGAGGGCCTGCAGATACGCAGTATTTT CASSWTLAGGPADTQYF
. TRBJ1-1 TRBV5-1 . TGCGCCAGCAGCTTGGGGGGCCAGAACACTGAAGCTTTCTTT CASSLGGQNTEAFF
. TRBJ2-5 TRBV9 . TGTGCCAGCAGCGTAGTAGGGGCAGACAGAGAGACCCAGTACTTC CASSVVGADRETQYF
. TRBJ2-1 TRBV12-3/TRBV12-4 . TGTGCCAGCAGTGCTGGACAGTCTTTAGAGCAGTTCTTC CASSAGQSLEQFF
. TRBJ2-2 TRBV11-2 . TGTGCCAGCAGCTCTCGGAGAACCGGGGAGCTGTTTTTT CASSSRRTGELFF
. TRBJ1-2 TRBV27 . TGTGCCAGCAGCCTAGGGTTCGGTCAAGTTGGCTACACCTTC CASSLGFGQVGYTF
. TRBJ1-3 TRBV2 TRBD1 TGTGCCAGCACGCCCGACAGGGGGCACGGAAACACCATATATTTT CASTPDRGHGNTIYF
. TRBJ1-1 TRBV6-1 . TGTGCCAGCAGTGAAGCGTCAATCTTAGGGGCGCGGGAGGCTTTCTTT CASSEASILGAREAFF
once TRBJ2-1 TRBV5-1 . TGCGCCAGCAGCCTAGGGTTCAGCGGCGGGACTGTCAATGAGCAGTTCTTC CASSLGFSGGTVNEQFF
. TRBJ2-3 TRBV13 . TGTGCCAGCAGCTTAGGCTCTCTCCGGGCAGGGCCTAGCACAGATACGCAGTATTTT CASSLGSLRAGPSTDTQYF
. TRBJ2-4 TRBV10-1 . TGCGCCACCAACCCTCGCGAGTACTTC CATNPREYF
. TRBJ2-7 TRBV5-4 TRBD2 TGTGCCAGCAGCTTACGACTAGCGAGTTCCTACGAGCAGTACTTC CASSLRLASSYEQYF
. TRBJ2-1 TRBV5-6 TRBD2 TGTGCCAGCAGCTCTTCGACTAGCGGGAGGGCTGAGCAGTTCTTC CASSSSTSGRAEQFF
. TRBJ2-7 TRBV2 . TGTGCCAGCAGTGCGTATTACGAGCAGTACTTC CASSAYYEQYF
. TRBJ2-7 TRBV18 . TGTGCCAGCTCACCAGTCCCGGCTGCCCGGGAGCAGTACTTC CASSPVPAAREQYF
. TRBJ2-7 TRBV5-1 TRBD1 TGCGCCAGCAGCGCGGACAGGTCCATCAACTCCTACGAGCAGTACTTC CASSADRSINSYEQYF
. TRBJ1-2 TRBV19 TRBD1 TGTGCCAGTAGTATCTTCTCAGGGGGCCTTGGCTACACCTTC CASSIFSGGLGYTF
. TRBJ2-7 TRBV5-1 . TGCGCCAGCAGCAAGGAGGGGGCGGAGGGCGAGCAGTACTTC CASSKEGAEGEQYF
once TRBJ1-3 TRBV3-1/TRBV3-2 . TGTGCCAGCAGCCGGACCCAGGGGAACACCATATATTTT CASSRTQGNTIYF
. TRBJ1-1 TRBV2 . TGTGCCAGCAACGTAATAACAGGGCCGGTATTAGCTTTCTTT CASNVITGPVLAFF
. TRBJ2-7 TRBV10-2 TRBD1 TGCGCCAGCAGCCTGACAGGGGGCGGCGAGCAGTACTTC CASSLTGGGEQYF
. TRBJ2-7 TRBV4-1 TRBD1 TGCGCCAGCAGCCACCCCGACAGGGTCGAGCAGTACTTC CASSHPDRVEQYF
once TRBJ2-2 TRBV4-2 TRBD2 TGTGCCAGCAGCCAGCGGGGACTAGCCTCTTGGGGGACCGGGGAGCTGTTTTTT CASSQRGLASWGTGELFF
. TRBJ2-3 TRBV5-1 TRBD2 TGCGCCAGCAGCTTGACTGTTGGCGGGGGGGATACGCAGTATTTT CASSLTVGGGDTQYF
. TRBJ1-1 TRBV18 . TGTGCCAGCTCAACCCAGGGCACTGAAGCTTTCTTT CASSTQGTEAFF
. TRBJ2-7 TRBV28 . TGTGCCAGCAGGGACAGAAACTACGAGCAGTACTTC CASRDRNYEQYF